This TCR beta chain stems from a study of cytomegalovirus exposure and HLA in healthy donors (dated by TCRdb to the late 2010s). With regard to the full study: According to a later analysis, one platform produced both the approximately 110 validation repertoires and the 666 repertoires of the first cohort. The study was designed to test whether signatures of past pathogen exposure could be identified by cataloging public T cell receptors. Besides the first cohort of hundreds of subjects, a separate validation cohort made up of 120 different subjects was used. To predict cytomegalovirus infection status, the study combined high-throughput TCR immunosequencing, statistical association of individual TCRs with disease status, and machine learning. Paper-wide results and their limitations: A total of fewer than 200 TCR beta chains were listed by the study as associated with cytomegalovirus. A few of the identified cytomegalovirus-associated TCR beta chains were confirmed in vitro to be specific for cytomegalovirus antigens. A later analysis found that TCRs clustered in the first cohort also tended to co-occur in the 95 to 150 validation repertoires, with 94% of cluster scores above 0. The authors suggested that the approach could potentially be generalized to other disease states and immunological phenotypes. A later analysis had no HLA typing for the validation cohort, so co-occurrence there was scored across all 130 or so repertoires. Cytomegalovirus status was reported to be diagnosed by the classifier with high specificity and sensitivity in both the original and validation cohorts. Across donors, most TCR sequences were observed very rarely, whereas some public TCRs were present in many individuals.

Library generation was performed with the immunoSEQ multiplex PCR assay. In the source study's methods: To diagnose cytomegalovirus status from the catalog of TCR beta chain sequences, a statistical classification framework was built. Here the immuneACCESS table is served through TCRdb, limited to in-frame sequences with V and J called. Missing clones are a known gap in these copies; in checked studies unresolved V genes cover under half, and the rest lacks a known reason. The V and J calls and the clone size are those of that table, but D and trimming were determined from the DNA. This sample is represented by roughly 65,000 clones; approximately 91% of them were singletons. The ten largest make up about 3% of the sample. The CDR3 numbers 16 residues from cysteine through phenylalanine. The sequence is cut down to CDR3 DNA, 48 bases in frame from base 1. Trimming takes 6 bases off V and 7 bases off J; junction bases not matched to a gene: 13. According to the germline V gene, CDR1 reads MDHEN and CDR2 reads SYDVKM.

Separate from the roughly 700-subject first cohort, the validation cohort of some 130 subjects was the group to which the donors belonged. Points on this clone: It lacks a known antigen. The record has no base qualities; no much larger clone is one base away.

The sequencing sample was made of PBMCs. This chain joins TRBV28 to TRBJ1-4, with 8 central nucleotides matching TRBD1. This receptor was obtained from a man in his late teens or twenties in good health and CMV-seronegative. The CDR3 region: CASSPIGQGSGEKLFF. Here is the DNA: TGTGCCAGCAGCCCGATAGGACAGGGATCGGGTGAAAAACTGTTTTTT.